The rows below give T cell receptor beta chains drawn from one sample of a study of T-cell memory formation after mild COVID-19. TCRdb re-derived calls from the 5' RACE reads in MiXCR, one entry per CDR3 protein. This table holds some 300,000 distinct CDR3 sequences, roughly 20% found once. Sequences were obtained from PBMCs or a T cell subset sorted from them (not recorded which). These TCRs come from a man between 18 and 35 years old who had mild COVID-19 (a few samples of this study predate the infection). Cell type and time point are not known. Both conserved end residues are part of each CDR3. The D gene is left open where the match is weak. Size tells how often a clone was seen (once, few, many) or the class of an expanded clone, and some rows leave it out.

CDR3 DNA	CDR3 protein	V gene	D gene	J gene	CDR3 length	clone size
TGTGCCAGCAGCCTGGACAGGGTCAATGAGCAGTTCTTC	CASSLDRVNEQFF	TRBV7-2	TRBD1	TRBJ2-1	13	many
TGTGCCAGCAGCGTAGAGAATGGCGGGAAGACCCAGTACTTC	CASSVENGGKTQYF	TRBV9	.	TRBJ2-5	14	.
TGCGCCAGCAGCAGGGACGGGGGGCTGGACGAGCAGTACTTC	CASSRDGGLDEQYF	TRBV5-1	.	TRBJ2-7	14	.
TGCAGCGCTGGGGGGCCAGATACGCAGTATTTT	CSAGGPDTQYF	TRBV29-1	.	TRBJ2-3	11	few
TGCGCCAGCAGCCAAGTGCCACACAGTCAAGAGACCCAGTACTTC	CASSQVPHSQETQYF	TRBV4-1	.	TRBJ2-5	15	few
TGTGCCAGCAGTTACTTTGGTCCTGGGTTGGGCACTGAAGCTTTCTTT	CASSYFGPGLGTEAFF	TRBV6-5	.	TRBJ1-1	16	few
TGCAGCGTTGACTGGGGATCGGGTGATGGCTACACCTTC	CSVDWGSGDGYTF	TRBV29-1	.	TRBJ1-2	13	.
TGTGCCAGCAGAAGGGGGGAGGGAGGCTATGGCTACACCTTC	CASRRGEGGYGYTF	TRBV28	.	TRBJ1-2	14	.
TGTGCCAGCAGCTTTTCCGGACAGGGGGAAGATACGCAGTATTTT	CASSFSGQGEDTQYF	TRBV14	TRBD1	TRBJ2-3	15	once
TGTGCCAGCAGCTTATACGCCGGGCGGGGCGGGGAGCTGTTTTTT	CASSLYAGRGGELFF	TRBV7-2	.	TRBJ2-2	15	.
TGTGCCACCGGACAGGCCGCCTCGTTGCCCCAGCATTTT	CATGQAASLPQHF	TRBV7-9	TRBD1	TRBJ1-5	13	few